The sequence of this TCR beta chain was determined in a study of tissue T cells after allogeneic stem cell transplantation (dated by TCRdb to 2021 to 2024). For the study in its entirety: Using research autopsies of patients with and without GVHD, plus mouse models of GVHD, the study profiled TCR beta repertoires across many tissues. The human arm was conducted as a prospective observational study, and neither blinding nor randomization was performed.

The library relied on the immunoSEQ multiplex PCR assay. TCRbeta CDR3 sequencing was done by Adaptive Biotechnologies at survey depth, reporting CDR3 sequences, V/J genes, productive frequency and template counts. Amplification of TCR beta CDR3 regions started from genomic DNA instead of RNA. In the authors' own workflow: Jensen-Shannon divergence served to quantify pairwise repertoire overlap between tissues, with 0 meaning identical and 1 meaning complete divergence. Tissues were grouped by single-linkage agglomerative hierarchical clustering of pairwise JSD values, and the clustering results were shown as dendrograms. GLIPH2 was run on all patient samples with simulation_depth 1000, kmer_min_depth 3, cdr3_length_cutoff 8, keeping groups with more than two unique CDR3s. A standardized tissue-overlap score was calculated by extrapolating Jaccard GLIPH-group overlap across patients to a standard repertoire size of 1000 clones. Linear mixed-effect models, with tissue as a fixed effect and individual as a random effect, were used to test how diversity related to clinical or experimental variables. TCRdb re-hosts the immuneACCESS table, in-frame sequences only. Its copies lack some clones; in the studies checked, an unresolved V gene accounts for under half of them, and the cause for the rest is not known. V, J and clone size derive from that table, while D and trimming were established from the DNA sequence. This sample is represented by just over 8,500 clones; less than 55% of them were singletons. The ten largest clonotypes hold 1.4% to 1.5% of the sample.

What this sample's time point label stands for: mouse harvest day 7 after allogeneic transplant. Each mouse graft consisted of 10^7 T-cell-depleted bone marrow cells plus 10^6 splenic CD5+ T cells and was given by tail vein injection. GVHD in mice was modeled with a major MHC-mismatch B6 (H2b) into BALB/c (H2d) model, and tissues were profiled at day 7 or 14. On day 7 or 14 post-transplant, mouse tissues and retro-orbital blood were harvested with separate sterile tools for each animal, and livers were flushed beforehand. Before genomic DNA isolation with the DNeasy Blood & Tissue Kit, mouse tissues were minced using razor blades in buffered saline. Results and caveats for the whole study, not just this receptor: Blood and spleen T cells captured only a limited portion of the TCR repertoire detected in tissues, in both patients and mice. Not many T cell clones showed up in more than one patient, yet clustering based on motifs uncovered repertoire signatures that were shared across patients in a tissue-specific way. Sampling depth was acknowledged as a limitation, and the patient cohort was both small and clinically heterogeneous. Within patients, how anatomically similar tissues were was a major factor shaping TCR repertoire composition, regardless of disease or transplant status. The study did not establish which tissue TCRs were alloreactive or antigen-specific, and some clones may have been host cells that persisted.

A note on this clone: Which antigen it targets is not known. Throughout, gene names and germline sequences are given for the mouse.

The origin of this receptor is a female BALB/c mouse given C57BL/6 T cells with graft-versus-host disease after an allogeneic hematopoietic cell transplant. The material sequenced was skin.

This receptor has the CDR3 CASSLYWGGADTQYF. Partial CDR3 DNA: TGTGCCAGCAGTCTTTACTGGGGGGGCGCCGACACCCAGTAC. The chain couples TRBV26 to TRBJ2-5; TRBD2 lines up with 11 middle nucleotides. The read falls 1 residue short of the CDR3 end, and the missing part is taken from the germline J gene. From the cysteine through the phenylalanine, the CDR3 covers 15 amino acids. Only the CDR3 bases that were read are kept: 42 of them, in frame from base 1. Clipping removes 3 bases from V and 6 bases from J, with 5 as the unmatched junction base count. CDR1 is given as KGHPV and CDR2 as FQNQEV, both from the germline V gene (reference sequence).